This TCR beta chain was obtained from a study of cytomegalovirus exposure and HLA in healthy donors. Findings and limits, study-wide: A later analysis reportedly found fewer N-insertions in an Asian-associated ancestry cluster than the roughly 680-donor mean.

As for this clone: Antigen specificity is unknown.

Germline CDR1 WSHSY, CDR2 SAAADI. V was clipped by 0 bases and J by 4 bases, with 10 bases between them. The CDR3 is made up of 15 amino acids. PCR primers comprised 60 Vbeta and 13 Jbeta primers. Clones were read by immunoSEQ multiplex PCR, and TCRdb kept only the in-frame ones, dropping some. The sample carries about 150,000 clones, 75% to 85% recorded once. The chain couples TRBV10-2 to TRBJ2-1; possible D gene TRBD1, 7 bases. The material sequenced was PBMCs. The clonotype comes from a young man in good health and CMV-seropositive. CDR3 in DNA: TGCGCCAGCAGTGAGTCGGCAGGGGGGTACAATGAGCAGTTCTTC. Residues: CASSESAGGYNEQFF.